These T cell receptor beta chains were read from a single sample in a study of type 1 regulatory T cells. For these TCRs, the target antigens are not known. TCRdb passed the reads through MiXCR, listing each CDR3 protein once. Of under 75,000 distinct CDR3 sequences in the sample, roughly 20% were seen once. The material sequenced was cultured type 1 regulatory T (Tr1) cells, either the whole culture or a sorted fraction (not recorded which). Every receptor here comes from a human donor in good health. CDR3s include the opening cysteine and the closing phenylalanine or tryptophan. A D gene is named only where the DNA matches it firmly. Not all rows give a size; the values are once, few, many and, for expanded clones, a class.

cdr3_aa | cdr3_nt | j_call | clone_size | cdr3_length | d_call | v_call
CSVADRVNQPQHF | TGCAGCGTTGCAGACAGGGTCAATCAGCCCCAGCATTTT | TRBJ1-5 | - | 13 | TRBD1 | TRBV29-1
CASSADRYTEAFF | TGCGCCAGCAGCGCGGACAGATACACTGAAGCTTTCTTT | TRBJ1-1 | - | 13 | - | TRBV5-1
CASRMILGGAASEQYF | TGTGCCAGCAGAATGATCCTAGGGGGGGCAGCTAGCGAGCAGTACTTC | TRBJ2-7 | many | 16 | - | TRBV6-5
CASSQELGQNQPQHF | TGCGCCAGCAGCCAAGAGTTGGGACAGAATCAGCCCCAGCATTTT | TRBJ1-5 | few | 15 | TRBD1 | TRBV4-3
CASSQYTRRNEQFF | TGTGCCAGCAGTCAGTACACCCGGAGGAATGAGCAGTTCTTC | TRBJ2-1 | few | 14 | - | TRBV27
CASSLDPNRGEQYF | TGTGCCAGCAGCCTGGATCCGAACAGGGGCGAGCAGTACTTC | TRBJ2-7 | - | 14 | TRBD1 | TRBV5-4
CASSFSRGQGKEQFF | TGTGCCAGCAGTTTCTCCCGGGGGCAGGGAAAAGAGCAGTTCTTC | TRBJ2-1 | - | 15 | - | TRBV12-3/TRBV12-4
CASSLAAGGAYSPLHF | TGCGCCAGCAGCTTGGCGGCAGGGGGAGCCTATTCACCCCTCCACTTT | TRBJ1-6 | few | 16 | TRBD1 | TRBV5-1
CASSSEREFKNEQFF | TGTGCCAGCAGCTCGGAAAGGGAGTTTAAGAATGAGCAGTTCTTC | TRBJ2-1 | - | 15 | - | TRBV5-5
CASSQVLTGNYNEQFF | TGTGCCAGCAGCCAAGTACTGACAGGGAACTACAATGAGCAGTTCTTC | TRBJ2-1 | few | 16 | TRBD1 | TRBV3-1
CASSRVTGPSEQYF | TGTGCCAGCAGCCGGGTCACAGGGCCCTCTGAGCAGTACTTC | TRBJ2-7 | few | 14 | - | TRBV7-9
CATSDKNLYEQYF | TGTGCCACCAGTGACAAGAATCTCTACGAGCAGTACTTC | TRBJ2-7 | - | 13 | - | TRBV24-1
CASSLEGPPGAETQYF | TGCGCCAGCAGCTTGGAGGGTCCTCCAGGAGCGGAGACCCAGTACTTC | TRBJ2-5 | - | 16 | - | TRBV5-1
CASSSGGPYGEQFF | TGTGCCAGCAGCTCGGGAGGGCCGTACGGGGAGCAGTTCTTC | TRBJ2-1 | few | 14 | TRBD2 | TRBV7-9
CAISQGARSYNEQFF | TGTGCCATCAGCCAGGGGGCTCGGTCCTACAATGAGCAGTTCTTC | TRBJ2-1 | many | 15 | TRBD1 | TRBV10-3
CASSYRREMNTEAFF | TGTGCCAGCAGTTACCGAAGAGAGATGAACACTGAAGCTTTCTTT | TRBJ1-1 | many | 15 | - | TRBV12-3/TRBV12-4
CSARGTSGPNEQFF | TGCAGTGCCAGAGGGACTAGCGGACCCAATGAGCAGTTCTTC | TRBJ2-1 | few | 14 | TRBD2 | TRBV20-1
CASSLLSGELFF | TGTGCCAGCAGTTTGTTATCCGGGGAGCTGTTTTTT | TRBJ2-2 | many | 12 | - | TRBV28
CSASRTASYEQYF | TGCAGTGCTTCCCGGACTGCCTCTTACGAGCAGTACTTC | TRBJ2-7 | few | 13 | - | TRBV20-1
CASSFGGTYNEQFF | TGTGCCAGCAGCTTTGGCGGGACCTACAATGAGCAGTTCTTC | TRBJ2-1 | - | 14 | - | TRBV7-2
CASSPWPRETQYF | TGTGCCAGCAGCCCTTGGCCCCGTGAGACCCAGTACTTC | TRBJ2-5 | few | 13 | - | TRBV7-3
CASSMFGGQETQYF | TGTGCCAGTAGTATGTTTGGCGGACAAGAGACCCAGTACTTC | TRBJ2-5 | - | 14 | - | TRBV19
CASSRFYEQYF | TGTGCCAGCAGCCGTTTCTACGAGCAGTACTTC | TRBJ2-7 | few | 11 | - | TRBV3-1
CASISYLWTTEAFF | TGTGCCAGCATCTCGTACCTATGGACCACTGAAGCTTTCTTT | TRBJ1-1 | few | 14 | - | TRBV6-6
CASSLVGWGTEAFF | TGTGCCAGCAGCTTAGTGGGCTGGGGCACTGAAGCTTTCTTT | TRBJ1-1 | many | 14 | - | TRBV7-9
CASSFSVSGGDTQYF | TGTGCCAGCAGTTTTTCCGTTAGCGGGGGGGATACGCAGTATTTT | TRBJ2-3 | few | 15 | TRBD2 | TRBV12-3/TRBV12-4
CSAEGQGNTEAFF | TGCAGTGCCGAGGGACAGGGAAACACTGAAGCTTTCTTT | TRBJ1-1 | few | 13 | TRBD1 | TRBV20-1
CSARARETQYF | TGCAGTGCTAGGGCTAGGGAGACCCAGTACTTC | TRBJ2-5 | - | 11 | - | TRBV20-1
CASSRPDRGRDIQYF | TGTGCCAGCTCACGACCGGACAGGGGAAGGGACATTCAGTACTTC | TRBJ2-4 | - | 15 | TRBD1 | TRBV18
CASSVEEGISLHF | TGTGCCAGCAGCGTAGAGGAGGGGATCTCCCTCCACTTT | TRBJ1-6 | many | 13 | - | TRBV9
CATSDQATSGRANEQFF | TGTGCCACCAGTGATCAAGCGACTAGCGGGAGGGCGAATGAGCAGTTCTTC | TRBJ2-1 | - | 17 | TRBD2 | TRBV24-1
CASRASGKNEQFF | TGCGCCAGCCGGGCCAGCGGGAAGAATGAGCAGTTCTTC | TRBJ2-1 | many | 13 | TRBD2 | TRBV5-1
CATSDGGTGENEQFF | TGTGCCACCAGTGACGGTGGGACAGGGGAGAATGAGCAGTTCTTC | TRBJ2-1 | - | 15 | TRBD1 | TRBV24-1
CASSPTRVGASYNEQFF | TGTGCCAGCAGTCCGACCCGTGTTGGAGCTTCTTACAATGAGCAGTTCTTC | TRBJ2-1 | - | 17 | - | TRBV28
CASSRDLNRSSPLHF | TGTGCCAGCAGCCGAGATTTGAACCGGAGCTCACCCCTCCACTTT | TRBJ1-6 | few | 15 | - | TRBV7-3
CSARDLAGVGTGELFF | TGCAGTGCTAGAGATCTGGCGGGAGTTGGGACCGGGGAGCTGTTTTTT | TRBJ2-2 | few | 16 | TRBD2 | TRBV20-1
CASSLTRTVGAFF | TGTGCCAGCAGCTTAACAAGGACAGTGGGAGCTTTCTTT | TRBJ1-1 | - | 13 | - | TRBV7-2
CASSLNVAEPYNEQFF | TGTGCCAGCAGTTTAAATGTGGCGGAACCCTACAATGAGCAGTTCTTC | TRBJ2-1 | few | 16 | - | TRBV12-3/TRBV12-4
CASSSPLREQYF | TGTGCCAGCAGCTCCCCTCTCCGGGAGCAGTACTTC | TRBJ2-7 | - | 12 | - | TRBV7-6
CASSYSGQGRIQYF | TGTGCCAGCAGTTATTCAGGACAGGGAAGAATTCAGTACTTC | TRBJ2-4 | - | 14 | TRBD1 | TRBV6-2/TRBV6-3
CASSIGTENSPLHF | TGCGCCAGCAGCATCGGGACAGAGAATTCACCCCTCCACTTT | TRBJ1-6 | few | 14 | TRBD1 | TRBV5-1
CATISGSKGNEQFF | TGTGCCACCATTAGCGGGAGCAAGGGTAATGAGCAGTTCTTC | TRBJ2-1 | few | 14 | TRBD2 | TRBV7-2
CASSETGTLGNTIYF | TGCGCCAGCAGTGAGACTGGGACGCTTGGAAACACCATATATTTT | TRBJ1-3 | few | 15 | - | TRBV10-2
CSVFRGQYQSNEQFF | TGCAGTGTGTTCAGGGGGCAATACCAGAGCAATGAGCAGTTCTTC | TRBJ2-1 | few | 15 | TRBD1 | TRBV20-1
CSVEGSSYEQYF | TGCAGCGTTGAGGGGTCCTCCTACGAGCAGTACTTC | TRBJ2-7 | few | 12 | - | TRBV29-1
CASTPPGTERAFF | TGTGCCAGCACCCCACCCGGGACCGAACGAGCTTTCTTT | TRBJ1-1 | few | 13 | - | TRBV28
CASTQGSNQPQHF | TGTGCCAGCACACAGGGTAGCAATCAGCCCCAGCATTTT | TRBJ1-5 | - | 13 | - | TRBV12-3/TRBV12-4
CASSLAGKNIQYF | TGTGCCAGCAGTTTAGCGGGCAAAAACATTCAGTACTTC | TRBJ2-4 | few | 13 | TRBD2 | TRBV7-3
CASSIKWVNTEAFF | TGTGCCAGTAGTATAAAGTGGGTGAACACTGAAGCTTTCTTT | TRBJ1-1 | - | 14 | - | TRBV19
CASSERTGRDTEAFF | TGCGCCAGCAGCGAAAGGACAGGGAGGGACACTGAAGCTTTCTTT | TRBJ1-1 | many | 15 | TRBD1 | TRBV5-1
CSATRQASYEQYF | TGCAGTGCTACCCGACAGGCGTCCTACGAGCAGTACTTC | TRBJ2-7 | many | 13 | - | TRBV20-1
CASSLAPQQVTGDTQYF | TGCGCCAGCAGCTTGGCCCCCCAGCAGGTTACGGGGGATACGCAGTATTTT | TRBJ2-3 | many | 17 | - | TRBV5-1
CASSPKAQAYGYTF | TGTGCCAGCTCACCCAAGGCACAGGCTTATGGCTACACCTTC | TRBJ1-2 | many | 14 | - | TRBV18
CSARGALPNIQYF | TGCAGTGCTAGAGGGGCCCTACCAAACATTCAGTACTTC | TRBJ2-4 | - | 13 | - | TRBV20-1
CASSAGGQLNQPQHF | TGTGCCAGCAGTGCCGGGGGACAGTTAAATCAGCCCCAGCATTTT | TRBJ1-5 | - | 15 | TRBD1 | TRBV6-2/TRBV6-3